These 12 T cell receptor beta chains came from one sample sequenced in a study of blood T cells in healthy people across ages. Primed by a sample-barcoded 5' primer and a J-beta primer mix, a second PCR proceeded for 7 to 11 cycles. TCRdb analysed the 5' RACE reads with MiXCR anew, one entry per CDR3 protein. The sample has some 1.1 million distinct CDR3 sequences; under 40% are singletons. The sequenced sample consisted of blood. The receptors were sampled from a man younger than 35 in good health.

This chain joins TRBV9 and TRBJ1-2; D uncertain. The CDR3 covers 16 residues. The germline CDR1 and CDR2 sequences are SGDLS and YYNGEE. Trimming cost V 2 bases and J 0 bases, with 14 bases left between them. In DNA, the CDR3 is TGTGCCAGCAGCGTTTACGCCGCCGCAGCTAACTATGGCTACACCTTC. This codes for CASSVYAAAANYGYTF.

This sequence joins TRBV5-5 and TRBJ1-1, with a tentative D call TRBD1 (5 bases). Germline CDR1 is SGHKS and CDR2 is YYEKEE (reference sequence). The CDR3 contains 17 residues. The V end was cut by 4 bases, the J end by 4 bases, with 23 bases between. CDR3 in amino acids: CASSPALGREKGTEAFF. CDR3 nucleotide sequence: TGTGCCAGCAGCCCCGCTCTGGGCAGGGAGAAAGGCACTGAAGCTTTCTTT.

The J gene is TRBJ2-3, the V gene TRBV7-8, with 10 bases identical to TRBD2. V lost 5 bases, J lost 4 bases, and 18 bases stayed unmatched. Looked up from germline, CDR1 is SGHVS and CDR2 is FQNEAQ. The CDR3 loop spans 19 amino acids. CDR3 nucleotide sequence: TGTGCCAGCAGCCCGCTGCGGGTAGCGGGGGGATCCTTCGCAGATACGCAGTATTTT. This translates into CASSPLRVAGGSFADTQYF.

The chain recombines TRBV9 with TRBJ1-1; the match to TRBD1 covers 7 bases. The V gene's germline CDR1 is SGDLS and CDR2 YYNGEE. Trimming removed 4 bases from V and 1 base from J; junction bases left unmatched: 10. The CDR3 spans 16 residues. The CDR3 loop is CASSHDREEGNTEAFF. The CDR3 DNA reads as TGTGCCAGCAGCCACGACAGGGAAGAAGGGAACACTGAAGCTTTCTTT. The full variable domain, its missing parts supplied by reference TRBV9 and TRBJ1-1, is DSGVTQTPKHLITATGQRVTLRCSPRSGDLSVYWYQQSLDQGLQFLIQYYNGEERAKGNILERFSAQQFPDLHSELNLSSLELGDSALYFCASSHDREEGNTEAFFGQGTRLTVV.

The chain uses TRBV25-1 and TRBJ1-5; D gene uncertain. The CDR3 is 14 amino acids. From germline, CDR1 is MGHDK and CDR2 SYGVNS. V was trimmed by 2 bases and J by 6 bases, leaving 11 bases between them. CDR3 in DNA: TGTGCCAGCAGTGAAGCGGCAGGCGGTCAGCCCCAGCATTTT. It yields the protein CASSEAAGGQPQHF.

The CDR3 sequence is CASSQSGTSGYNEQYF. In DNA, the CDR3 is TGCGCCAGCAGCCAATCCGGGACTAGCGGCTACAATGAGCAGTACTTC. The chain has TRBV4-3 and TRBJ2-1; 11 nucleotides align to TRBD2. TRBJ2-7 matches the DNA end more closely, so the J call is doubtful. This CDR3 contains 16 residues. The germline gives CDR1 LGHNA, CDR2 YSLEER.

This clonotype came up a few times. The V call is TRBV7-6, the J call TRBJ1-1; D might be TRBD1 (6 bases). Germline CDR1 is SGHVS and CDR2 is FNYEAQ. Between the trimmed V and J ends, which lost 1 base and 11 bases, there was a span of 23 bases. This CDR3 has 16 residues. The CDR3 sequence: CASSLEVQGTLTSAFF. CDR3 in DNA: TGTGCCAGCAGCTTAGAGGTCCAGGGGACATTGACAAGCGCTTTCTTT.

This clonotype was detected only a few times. The chain combines TRBV20-1 with TRBJ1-1; D unclear. CDR3 length equals 12 residues. The germline V gene encodes CDR1 DFQATT and CDR2 SNEGSKA (reference sequence). The germline V and J ends were trimmed by 3 bases and 2 bases, with 7 bases remaining between them. The CDR3 here is CSARWRNTEAFF. CDR3 bases: TGCAGTGCTAGGTGGCGCAACACTGAAGCTTTCTTT.

J is TRBJ2-3 and V is TRBV12-3 or TRBV12-4, with 14 bases lining up with TRBD2. Trimming at V came to 6 bases and at J to 2 bases, leaving 10 bases not matched to a gene. The CDR3 runs to 18 residues. Here the CDR3 DNA reads TGTGCCAGCAGCCCCCTGGGACTAGCGGGGGAGATCACAGATACGCAGTATTTT. Its translation is CASSPLGLAGEITDTQYF.

J is TRBJ2-7 and V is TRBV6-2 or TRBV6-3, with 7 bases fitting TRBD1. Germline assignment: CDR1 MNHEY and CDR2 SVGEGT. Trimming took 10 bases from V and 2 from J; bases not matched to a gene: 8. CDR3 length: 13 amino acids. The CDR3 protein is CAISGTVTYEQYF. In nucleotides, the CDR3 is TGTGCCATCTCCGGGACAGTGACCTACGAGCAGTACTTC.

The chain couples TRBV20-1 to TRBJ1-1; 7 bases match TRBD1. The CDR3 loop spans 12 amino acids. Trimming cost V 7 bases and J 5 bases; bases outside gene matches: 7. Germline V CDR1 and CDR2: DFQATT, SNEGSKA (reference sequence). For the CDR3, the DNA is TGCAGTGTTATTGCAGGGGGGACTGAAGCTTTCTTT. Amino acids: CSVIAGGTEAFF.

The rearrangement links TRBV30 to TRBJ1-4; maybe TRBD1 (6 bases). With 0 bases removed from V and 0 bases from J, the gap between germline ends came to 11 bases. The CDR3 runs to 16 residues. Germline V gene lookup returns CDR1 GTSNPN and CDR2 SVGIG (reference sequence). This CDR3 reads CAWSVDRTATNEKLFF. The CDR3, as DNA: TGTGCCTGGAGTGTAGACAGGACCGCAACTAATGAAAAACTGTTTTTT.